This T cell receptor (beta chain) comes out of a study of blood T cell repertoires in COVID-19 (dated by TCRdb to 2020 to 2022). Broadly, across the study: Collaborator samples came from the United States, Italy and Spain and covered acute and convalescent phases of COVID-19. The samples were drawn from two sources: the first 160 participants of the ongoing ImmuneRACE study, and 1,000 to 1,500 subjects contributed by 6 global collaborators. Where available, HLA class I and class II types were obtained from metadata supplied by the sample provider rather than from assay-based typing. Subjects who had been exposed to COVID-19, were actively infected with it, or had recovered from it provided the deeply sampled blood TCRbeta repertoires that made up the dataset. The repertoires were made available in a free public database intended to serve as a resource for research on the immune response to SARS-CoV-2. Sample metadata almost always included a de-identified subject ID, COVID-19 status, age in years and sex. The material from the prospective study consisted of cDNA or gDNA derived from T cells, B-cell-depleted T cells, or PBMCs. The paper as a whole reports these results and caveats: Clinical and demographic metadata were provided uncurated, with the amount varying by source and participant.

V lost 3 bases and J lost 5 bases, and the count of bases not matched to a germline gene is 4. From a lookup of the germline V gene (reference sequence), CDR1 and CDR2 are DFQATT and SNEGSKA. From the cysteine up to the phenylalanine, the CDR3 has a length of 14 residues. CDR3 DNA only is kept here, 42 bases in frame from base 1. Each collaborating institution followed its own protocols to collect whole blood in K2EDTA tubes. For TCRbeta analysis, collaborators shipped samples in one of three forms: frozen whole blood, isolated PBMCs, or DNA extracted from either of those sample types. TCRbeta CDR3 regions were amplified from genomic DNA by means of the immunoSEQ Assay, a bias-controlled multiplex PCR. Regarding the original processing steps: Nucleated cell counts per sample were estimated from amplification of reference gene primers within the assay. To quantify the absolute abundance of each unique TCRbeta CDR3 rearrangement, sequence reads were collapsed and filtered. For each sample, productive Simpson clonality was calculated as the square root of Simpson's diversity index over productive rearrangements. TCRdb limited this immuneACCESS table to in-frame rearrangements with V and J called. A share of clones is missing; checked studies link under half to unresolved V genes, and the rest is unexplained. V and J calls and clone size are given by that table; D and trimming were obtained from the DNA. The sample table holds over 75,000 clones, of which about 90% were seen once. Jointly, the top ten make up roughly 1.5% of the sample.

A word on this clone: Its antigen remains undetermined. No clone much larger than this one lies a single base away; base qualities are absent.

The TCR comes from a human donor with active COVID-19. The donor label of this sample is uncertain. The sequence links TRBV20-1 to TRBJ2-1; TRBD1 fits 10 bases in the junction. Sequenced sample: peripheral blood. The DNA reads TGCAGTGCTAGTAGGGACAGGGGACACAATGAGCAGTTCTTC. Its amino acids are CSASRDRGHNEQFF.